The rows below give T cell receptor beta chains drawn from one sample of a study of HIV-infected children after antiretroviral therapy interruption. TCRdb independently ran MiXCR on the 3' RACE reads; one entry per CDR3 protein. The sample consists of about 89,000 distinct CDR3 sequences, around 6.9% of them appearing once. The sequenced sample was CD45RA+ CD4+ T cells from PBMCs, pooled from several time points, obtained from a donor given antiretroviral therapy, either interrupted or continuous. These TCRs come from a pool of human donors with HIV. CDR3s include the opening cysteine and the closing phenylalanine or tryptophan. A D gene is named only where the DNA matches it firmly. Part of the rows lack a size; the others show once, few, many or a class for expanded clones.

V gene,J gene,D gene,clone size,CDR3 protein,CDR3 DNA
TRBV6-6,TRBJ1-3,.,many,CASSYSATPSGNTIYF,TGTGCCAGCAGTTACTCCGCAACCCCCTCTGGAAACACCATATATTTT
TRBV4-2,TRBJ2-1,TRBD2,many,CASSQVRRGDYNEQFF,TGTGCCAGCAGCCAAGTCCGACGGGGGGATTACAATGAGCAGTTCTTC
TRBV20-1,TRBJ2-4,.,.,CSALYNIQYF,TGCAGTGCCCTATACAACATTCAGTACTTC
TRBV19,TRBJ2-7,TRBD1,many,CARGKGQGAPPFLRRSSYEQYF,TGTGCCAGGGGGAAAGGACAGGGGGCGCCCCCTTTCCTTCGTAGGAGCTCCTACGAGCAGTACTTC
TRBV5-1,TRBJ2-7,.,.,CASSLSGPALYEQYF,TGCGCCAGCAGCTTGTCCGGGCCAGCCCTCTACGAGCAGTACTTC
TRBV12-3/TRBV12-4,TRBJ2-2,.,many,CASSNPTLVLPGELFF,TGTGCCAGCAGTAATCCGACCCTGGTCCTACCCGGGGAGCTGTTTTTT
TRBV14,TRBJ2-3,.,many,CASSQILAHTQYF,TGTGCCAGCAGCCAGATCTTGGCGCATACGCAGTATTTT
TRBV5-1,TRBJ1-2,TRBD1,many,CASSPWTGANYGYTF,TGCGCCAGCAGCCCATGGACAGGGGCGAACTATGGCTACACCTTC
TRBV30,TRBJ2-5,.,many,CAWSLVLGQDTQYF,TGTGCCTGGAGTCTAGTACTGGGCCAAGACACCCAGTACTTT
TRBV6-1,TRBJ2-7,.,many,CASSKGRPTAGYEQYF,TGTGCCAGCAGCAAGGGTCGACCCACCGCCGGGTACGAGCAGTACTTC
TRBV5-1,TRBJ2-1,.,few,CASIYNEQFF,TGCGCCAGCATATACAATGAGCAGTTCTTC
TRBV23-1,TRBJ2-7,.,few,CASSQSRVTTYEQYF,TGCGCCAGCAGTCAATCAAGGGTCACCACCTACGAGCAGTACTTC
TRBV4-1,TRBJ1-1,.,.,CASSHSGTASNTEAFF,TGCGCCAGCAGCCACTCGGGGACGGCATCGAACACTGAAGCTTTCTTT
TRBV6-1,TRBJ2-1,.,many,CASSETGLTSYNEQFF,TGTGCCAGCAGTGAGACAGGCCTTACAAGTTACAATGAGCAGTTCTTC
TRBV9,TRBJ2-3,TRBD1,.,CASSLNLDRGLWTDTQYF,TGTGCCAGCAGCCTCAACTTGGACAGGGGGCTTTGGACAGATACGCAGTATTTT
TRBV3-1,TRBJ1-1,.,many,CASSQEGRMNTEAFF,TGTGCCAGCAGCCAAGAAGGACGGATGAACACTGAAGCTTTCTTT
TRBV11-2,TRBJ2-3,TRBD2,few,CASSSHSGGSDTQYF,TGTGCCAGCAGCTCCCATAGCGGGGGTTCAGATACGCAGTATTTT
TRBV12-3/TRBV12-4,TRBJ1-3,.,.,CASSLGPSQRGNTIYF,TGTGCCAGCAGTTTGGGCCCTTCCCAACGAGGAAACACCATATATTTT
TRBV5-5,TRBJ1-4,.,many,CASEPHTGRRDEKLFF,TGTGCCAGCGAACCACACACCGGGCGGCGCGATGAAAAACTGTTTTTT
TRBV6-6,TRBJ2-5,.,.,CASSYSGTGQETQYF,TGTGCCAGCAGTTACTCCGGGACGGGGCAAGAGACCCAGTACTTC
TRBV7-9,TRBJ2-5,TRBD2,.,CASSTGLAYQETQYF,TGCGCCAGCAGCACGGGACTAGCGTACCAAGAGACCCAGTACTTC
TRBV27,TRBJ1-1,.,many,CASSLNWQVINTEAFF,TGTGCCAGCAGTTTAAATTGGCAAGTAATAAACACTGAAGCTTTCTTT
TRBV25-1,TRBJ1-1,TRBD1,few,CASSDSGQGWTEAFF,TGTGCCAGCAGTGACTCTGGACAGGGGTGGACTGAAGCTTTCTTT
TRBV10-3,TRBJ2-1,.,many,CAISESRPNVNEQFF,TGTGCCATCAGTGAGTCCCGTCCCAACGTAAATGAGCAGTTCTTC
TRBV6-5,TRBJ2-7,.,few,CASSPVWSYEQYF,TGTGCCAGCAGTCCCGTTTGGAGCTACGAGCAGTACTTC